The text below deals with one T cell receptor (beta chain). This sample stems from a study of blood T cell repertoires in COVID-19. Study-wide background: PBMCs, B-cell-depleted T cells, or T cells provided the cDNA or gDNA that made up the material.

Living in about 25 US areas, the participants were between about 18 and 100 years of age. Participant-reported clinical history was the basis for cohort assignment. The authors' processing: Amplifying reference gene primers gave estimates of nucleated cell counts. This table comes from immunoSEQ multiplex PCR, and its TCRdb copy is limited to in-frame clones, with some not included. Clonal size and the V and J genes are those of that table, whereas D and trimming came from the DNA. Here the sample spans about 280,000 clones, roughly 80% being singletons. This CDR3 contains 16 residues. V was trimmed by 4 bases and J by 3 bases, leaving 16 bases between them. Per germline, CDR1 SGHRS and CDR2 YFSETQ.

The sequencing sample was made of PBMCs or T cells enriched from blood (not recorded which). V and J are TRBV5-1 and TRBJ2-2; D possibly corresponds to TRBD2 (6 bases). The source of this sequence is a man between 40 and 49 years old who had been exposed to COVID-19. The CDR3 region is CASSPTRDFYTGELFF. CDR3 coding DNA: TGCGCCAGCAGCCCAACTCGGGACTTCTACACCGGGGAGCTGTTTTTT.